One and the same sample provided the 13 T cell receptor beta chains below, sequenced in a study of post-analysis software for immune sequencing data (dated by TCRdb to the mid-2010s). Broad study findings and their caveats: Significantly higher frequencies in patients than in controls were found for five TRBV segments, including TRBV5-6, TRBV5-1 and TRBV20-1.

Libraries came from PCR. TCRdb names Illumina HiSeq 2500 as the instrument used. To reduce PCR and sequencing biases, unique molecular identifiers were incorporated into the TCR beta cDNA libraries. In TCRdb, the public reads were trimmed at Q25 with fastp and aligned with MiXCR, with productive beta chains retained. Merged by CDR3 protein, the rows form single entries marked with the most common genes and DNA. Present in this sample are about 430,000 distinct CDR3 sequences, approximately 39% of which were seen just once. Under 9% of the sample is taken by the ten largest. The antigens these receptors bind are not known. Material: blood. The source is a girl aged 2 to 9 with multiple sclerosis.

This chain uses TRBV5-1 with TRBJ2-7; weak D call: TRBD1 (5 bases). With 0 bases removed from V and 2 bases from J, the gap between germline ends came to 12 bases. This CDR3 comprises 15 residues. Looked up from germline, CDR1 is SGHRS and CDR2 is YFSETQ. The CDR3 DNA follows: TGCGCCAGCAGCTTGGTTTGGGGCACTACCTACGAGCAGTACTTC. This sequence encodes CASSLVWGTTYEQYF.

The genes are TRBV5-1 and TRBJ2-5; D perhaps matches TRBD1 (6 bases). The J call may not be correct, given that the DNA end is closer to TRBJ2-7. The CDR3 has 14 residues. CDR1 and CDR2 from the germline V gene are SGHRS and YFSETQ. CDR3 residues: CASSFSQGLDEQYF. Here the CDR3 DNA reads TGCGCCAGCAGCTTTTCACAGGGCCTGGACGAGCAGTACTTC.

The rearrangement links TRBV12-3 or TRBV12-4 to TRBJ2-5, with a tentative D call TRBD2 (6 bases). The V gene lost 7 bases and the J gene lost 4 bases, with 13 bases spanning the gap. The CDR3 runs to 13 residues. DNA for the CDR3: TGTGCCAGCAATTCGGGAGTGTCAGAGACCCAGTACTTC. This encodes CASNSGVSETQYF.

This sequence joins TRBV20-1 and TRBJ1-2, with a possible D match to TRBD1 (5 bases). The germline CDR1 and CDR2 sequences are DFQATT and SNEGSKA (reference sequence). The CDR3 length is 13 residues. CDR3 sequence (DNA): TGCTGTGAAAGCGACAGAACAAACTATGGCTACACCTTC. Amino acids: CCESDRTNYGYTF.

There are a few counts of this clonotype. The genes are TRBV13 and TRBJ2-7; D call uncertain. Germline lookup yields CDR1 PRHDT and CDR2 FYEKMQ (reference sequence). Deletions cut 2 bases from V and 6 bases from J, with 8 bases between. The CDR3 consists of 12 residues. CDR3 sequence reads: CASSLSDSEQYF. Written as DNA, the CDR3 is TGTGCCAGCAGCTTATCAGATTCCGAGCAGTACTTC. Together with reference TRBV13 and TRBJ2-7, the CDR3 gives the full variable domain: AAGVIQSPRHLIKEKRETATLKCYPIPRHDTVYWYQQGPGQDPQFLISFYEKMQSDKGSIPDRFSAQQFSDYHSELNMSSLELGDSALYFCASSLSDSEQYFGPGTRLTVT.

This rearrangement joins TRBV7-3 to TRBJ1-1; 8 bases are shared with TRBD1. CDR1 is SGHTA and CDR2 is FQGTGA in the germline V gene. Trimming took 0 bases from V and 1 from J; bases not matched to a gene: 7. There are 17 residues in the CDR3. CDR3 nucleotides: TGTGCCAGCAGCTTAACCCCAGGGGGCCCGGGGAACACTGAAGCTTTCTTT. As protein: CASSLTPGGPGNTEAFF.

The rearrangement joins TRBV15 to TRBJ2-3; maybe TRBD2 (5 bases). The CDR3 contains 17 residues. The V end was cut by 0 bases, the J end by 1 base, with 14 bases between. Germline loops: CDR1 LNHNV, CDR2 YYDKDF (reference sequence). The CDR3 loop reads CATSRDPFAEGTDTQYF. DNA for the CDR3: TGTGCCACCAGCAGAGATCCCTTCGCGGAGGGCACAGATACGCAGTATTTT.

This clonotype was seen a few times. This chain joins TRBV9 and TRBJ1-2; D remains unclear. The CDR3 totals 15 residues. Between the trimmed V and J ends, which lost 3 bases and 1 base, there was a span of 13 bases. Germline V gene lookup returns CDR1 SGDLS and CDR2 YYNGEE. The CDR3: CASSAQLGFNYGYTF. The CDR3 nucleotides read TGTGCCAGCAGCGCCCAATTGGGATTTAACTATGGCTACACCTTC.

V is TRBV6-5 and J is TRBJ2-3; D is perhaps TRBD1 (5 bases). The CDR3 has 14 residues. Germline values: CDR1 MNHEY, CDR2 SVGAGI. V dropped 4 bases and J dropped 3 bases, with 11 bases sitting between them. In DNA, the CDR3 is TGTGCCAGCAGTTGGCAGGGCGTTACAGATACGCAGTATTTT. This gives the protein CASSWQGVTDTQYF.

This CDR3 reads CASSSAGTAGIVEQYF. The CDR3 nucleotides read TGTGCCAGCAGTTCCGCCGGGACAGCGGGAATCGTCGAGCAGTACTTC. The chain combines TRBV6-2 or TRBV6-3 with TRBJ2-7; the D gene could be TRBD1 or TRBD2 (7 bases each). The CDR3 has 16 residues. Germline CDR1 reads MNHEY; CDR2 reads SVGEGT. V was trimmed by 4 bases and J by 6 bases, leaving 22 bases between them.

The CDR3 DNA sequence: TGTGCCAGCAGCTCGACTAGCGGTTCCTACAATGAGCAGTTCTTC. Translating it yields CASSSTSGSYNEQFF. The chain is built from TRBV7-6 and TRBJ2-1, with 9 bases fitting TRBD2. Trimming took 4 bases from V and 1 from J; bases not matched to a gene: 2. Germline loops: CDR1 SGHVS, CDR2 FNYEAQ. The CDR3 is 15 amino acids.

The chain couples TRBV7-9 to TRBJ1-4; 10 nucleotides agree with TRBD1. V lost 4 bases, J lost 6 bases, and 5 bases stayed unmatched. The CDR3 loop spans 15 amino acids. Germline values: CDR1 SEHNR, CDR2 FQNEAQ (reference sequence). For the CDR3, the DNA is TGTGCCAGCAGCTCGCCCGGGACAGGGGATGAAAAACTGTTTTTT. This sequence encodes CASSSPGTGDEKLFF. The full variable domain, with the rest looked up from reference TRBV7-9 and TRBJ1-4, is DTGVSQNPRHKITKRGQNVTFRCDPISEHNRLYWYRQTLGQGPEFLTYFQNEAQLEKSRLLSDRFSAERPKGSFSTLEIQRTEQGDSAMYLCASSSPGTGDEKLFFGSGTQLSVL.

V gene TRBV6-2 or TRBV6-3 combines with J gene TRBJ2-5; 9 bases fit TRBD2. Looked up from germline, CDR1 is MNHEY and CDR2 is SVGEGT. The trim removed 2 bases at V and 1 base at J, leaving 11 bases unmatched. This CDR3 has 18 amino acids. The CDR3 coding sequence is TGTGCCAGCAGTTACGGGCTAGCGGGGCGCTACGTCCAAGAGACCCAGTACTTC. It translates to CASSYGLAGRYVQETQYF.